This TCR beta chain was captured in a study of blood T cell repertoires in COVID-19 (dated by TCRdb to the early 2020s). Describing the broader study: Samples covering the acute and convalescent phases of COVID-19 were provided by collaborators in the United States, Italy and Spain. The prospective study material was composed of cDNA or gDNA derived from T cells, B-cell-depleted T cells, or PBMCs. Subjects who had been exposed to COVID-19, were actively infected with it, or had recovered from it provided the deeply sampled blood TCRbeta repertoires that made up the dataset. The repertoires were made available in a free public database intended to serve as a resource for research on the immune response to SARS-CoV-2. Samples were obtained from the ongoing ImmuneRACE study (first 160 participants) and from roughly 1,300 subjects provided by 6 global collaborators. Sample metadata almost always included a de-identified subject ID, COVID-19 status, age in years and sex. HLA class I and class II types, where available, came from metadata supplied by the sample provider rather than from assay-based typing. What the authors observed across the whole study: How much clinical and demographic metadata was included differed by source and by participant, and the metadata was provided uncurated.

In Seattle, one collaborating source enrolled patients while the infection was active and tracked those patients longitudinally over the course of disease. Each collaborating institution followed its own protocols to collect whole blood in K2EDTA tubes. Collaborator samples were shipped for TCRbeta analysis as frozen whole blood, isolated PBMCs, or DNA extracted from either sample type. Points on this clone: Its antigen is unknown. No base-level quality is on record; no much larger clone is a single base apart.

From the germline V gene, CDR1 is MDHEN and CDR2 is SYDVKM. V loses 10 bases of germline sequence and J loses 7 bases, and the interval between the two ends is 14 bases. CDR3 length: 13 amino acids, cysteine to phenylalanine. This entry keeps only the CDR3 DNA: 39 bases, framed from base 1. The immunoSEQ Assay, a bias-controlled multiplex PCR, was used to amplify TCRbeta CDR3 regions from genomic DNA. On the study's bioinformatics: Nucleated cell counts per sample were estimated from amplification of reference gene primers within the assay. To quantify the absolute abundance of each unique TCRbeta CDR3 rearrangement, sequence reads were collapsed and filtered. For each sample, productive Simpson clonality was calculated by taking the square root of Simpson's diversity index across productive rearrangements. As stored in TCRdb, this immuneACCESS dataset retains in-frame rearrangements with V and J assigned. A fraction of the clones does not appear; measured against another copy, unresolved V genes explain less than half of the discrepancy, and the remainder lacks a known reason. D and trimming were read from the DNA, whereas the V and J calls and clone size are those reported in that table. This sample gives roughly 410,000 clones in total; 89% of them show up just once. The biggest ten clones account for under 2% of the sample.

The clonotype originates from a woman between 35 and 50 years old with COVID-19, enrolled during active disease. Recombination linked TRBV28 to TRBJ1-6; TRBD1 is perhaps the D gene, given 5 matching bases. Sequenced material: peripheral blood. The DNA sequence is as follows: TGTGCCAATCAGGACAACCTAAATTCACCCCTCCACTTT. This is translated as CANQDNLNSPLHF.